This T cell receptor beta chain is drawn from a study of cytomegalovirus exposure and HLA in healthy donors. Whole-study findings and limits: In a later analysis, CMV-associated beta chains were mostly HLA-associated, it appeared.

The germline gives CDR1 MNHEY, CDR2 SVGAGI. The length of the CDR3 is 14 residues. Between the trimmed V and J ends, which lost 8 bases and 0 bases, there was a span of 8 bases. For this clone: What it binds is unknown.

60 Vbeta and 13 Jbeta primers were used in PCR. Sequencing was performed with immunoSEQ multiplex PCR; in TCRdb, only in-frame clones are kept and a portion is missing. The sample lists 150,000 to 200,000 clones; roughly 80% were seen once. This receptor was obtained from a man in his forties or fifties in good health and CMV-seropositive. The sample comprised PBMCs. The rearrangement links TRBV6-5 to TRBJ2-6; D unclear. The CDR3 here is CASHGDSGANVLTF. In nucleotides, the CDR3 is TGTGCCAGCCACGGTGACTCTGGGGCCAACGTCCTGACTTTC.